The T cell receptor beta chain under discussion was sequenced for a study of identical twins. Study-wide findings and caveats: Part of the zero-insertion signal could reflect confounding by invariant MAIT and iNKT cells. Within cord blood, abundant beta clonotypes carried fewer insertions, but memory repertoires showed no such trend. The study found excess low generation probability among twin-shared out-of-frame alpha sequences.

The V end was cut by 2 bases, the J end by 4 bases, with 13 bases between. This CDR3 is 15 amino acids long. A single record per CDR3 protein comes from TCRdb applying MiXCR to the 5' RACE reads. The table records under 900,000 distinct CDR3 sequences, about 18% of them present only once. Concerning this clonotype: Antigen specificity is unknown.

These data were also filed under a second study, of T cells expressing NK-cell markers.

Material for sequencing was PBMCs. This receptor was taken from a young woman in good health. This chain connects TRBV12-3 or TRBV12-4 to TRBJ2-3, with D possibly being TRBD1 or TRBD2 (7 bases each). The CDR3 DNA follows: TGTGCCAGCAGTTTAATCCAGGGGGGGGCAGATACGCAGTATTTT. This gives the protein CASSLIQGGADTQYF.